This T cell receptor (beta chain) was recorded in a study of beta chain features in type 1 diabetes. Sequenced material consisted of expressed TCRB transcripts (all of the isolated RNA was reverse transcribed). The assay was immunoSEQ multiplex PCR, and TCRdb's table has in-frame clones only and misses some. Here the sample spans about 350,000 clones, 15% to 20% being singletons. There are a few counts of this clone. Per germline, CDR1 LGHNA and CDR2 YSLEER. The CDR3 length is 14 residues. V shed 0 bases and J shed 1 base, with 6 bases lying between them. The V call is TRBV4-3, the J call TRBJ2-5; D ambiguous. Sequenced sample: naive CD4+ T cells from blood. The TCR was taken from a woman aged 18-29 years in good health. The CDR3 protein is CASSQENSQETQYF. The CDR3 nucleotides read TGCGCCAGCAGCCAAGAAAATAGCCAAGAGACCCAGTACTTC.